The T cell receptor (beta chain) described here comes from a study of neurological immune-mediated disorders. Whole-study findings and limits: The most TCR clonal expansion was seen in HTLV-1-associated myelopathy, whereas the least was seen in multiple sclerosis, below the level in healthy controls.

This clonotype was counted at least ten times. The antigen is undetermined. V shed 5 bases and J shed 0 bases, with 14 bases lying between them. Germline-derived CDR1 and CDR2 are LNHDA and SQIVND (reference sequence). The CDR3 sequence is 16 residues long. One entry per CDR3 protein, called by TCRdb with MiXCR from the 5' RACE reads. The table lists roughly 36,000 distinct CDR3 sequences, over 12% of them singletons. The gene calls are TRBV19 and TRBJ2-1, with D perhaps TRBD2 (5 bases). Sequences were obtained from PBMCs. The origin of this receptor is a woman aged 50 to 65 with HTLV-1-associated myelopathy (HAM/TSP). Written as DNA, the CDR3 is TGTGCCAGTAGTTTGCCGGGGTTGAGCTCCTACAATGAGCAGTTCTTC. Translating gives CASSLPGLSSYNEQFF.